This is a list of T cell receptor beta chains from one sample in a study of blood T cell repertoires in COVID-19. Sequencing was performed with immunoSEQ multiplex PCR; in TCRdb, only in-frame clones are kept and a portion is missing. The sample carries roughly 260,000 clones, about 87% recorded once. What was sequenced was peripheral blood. These receptors all stem from a man in his fifties or sixties who had recovered from COVID-19. Each CDR3 is given with its conserved first and last residue. A D gene is named only where the DNA matches it firmly. Size values are once, few and many counts, or a class for expanded clones, and some rows have none.

j_gene | len | d_gene | v_gene | abundance | CDR3aa | CDR3nt
TRBJ2-2 | 14 | NA | TRBV19 | NA | CASSIGTNTGELFF | TGTGCCAGTAGTATAGGGACTAACACCGGGGAGCTGTTTTTT
TRBJ1-5 | 16 | NA | TRBV21-1 | NA | CASRPPRGHSNQPQHF | TGTGCCAGCAGACCTCCCAGGGGGCATAGCAATCAGCCCCAGCATTTT
TRBJ1-4 | 15 | TRBD1 | TRBV24-1 | NA | CATSETGQANEKLFF | TGTGCCACCAGTGAAACGGGACAGGCTAATGAAAAACTGTTTTTT
TRBJ1-1 | 16 | TRBD1 | TRBV14 | NA | CASSQDLGQGTPEAFF | TGTGCCAGCAGCCAAGATCTGGGACAGGGGACACCTGAAGCTTTCTTT
TRBJ1-2 | 13 | NA | TRBV5-1 | few | CASSLEGALGYTF | TGCGCCAGCAGCTTGGAAGGGGCGTTGGGCTACACCTTC
TRBJ2-1 | 13 | NA | TRBV6-5 | NA | CASIGQGGYEQFF | TGTGCCAGCATAGGGCAGGGAGGTTATGAGCAGTTCTTC
TRBJ2-1 | 15 | TRBD1 | TRBV5-1 | NA | CASSYPGTGFHEQFF | TGCGCCAGCAGCTACCCCGGGACAGGGTTCCATGAGCAGTTCTTC
TRBJ1-4 | 16 | NA | TRBV13 | NA | CASSFRGPRTNEKLFF | TGTGCCAGCAGCTTTCGAGGCCCCCGAACTAATGAAAAACTGTTTTTT
TRBJ2-7 | 13 | TRBD1 | TRBV10-3 | NA | CAISGQGAGEQYF | TGTGCCATCAGCGGACAGGGGGCAGGGGAGCAGTACTTC
TRBJ1-4 | 13 | TRBD1 | TRBV2 | NA | CASSVGQAGKLFF | TGTGCCAGCAGTGTGGGACAGGCGGGGAAACTGTTTTTT
TRBJ1-1 | 15 | NA | TRBV18 | NA | CASSPKTGPTTEAFF | TGTGCCAGCTCACCCAAGACAGGCCCAACCACTGAAGCTTTCTTT
TRBJ2-7 | 14 | NA | TRBV9 | NA | CASSVGHSTYEQYF | TGTGCCAGCAGCGTAGGGCACAGCACCTACGAGCAGTACTTC
TRBJ1-1 | 13 | NA | TRBV11-3 | NA | CASSFDRHTEAFF | TGTGCCAGCAGCTTTGACAGGCACACTGAAGCTTTCTTT
TRBJ2-3 | 16 | TRBD2 | TRBV4-2 | NA | CASSQDPRGAADTQYF | TGTGCCAGCAGCCAAGATCCGCGGGGGGCAGCGGATACGCAGTATTTT
TRBJ2-1 | 14 | NA | TRBV4-2 | NA | CASSQGRGRNEQFF | TGTGCCAGCAGCCAAGGGCGGGGCCGCAATGAGCAGTTCTTC
TRBJ1-1 | 17 | TRBD1 | TRBV27 | NA | CASRGRTGVTWSTEAFF | TGTGCCAGCAGAGGAAGGACAGGGGTCACCTGGAGCACTGAAGCTTTCTTT
TRBJ2-3 | 15 | NA | TRBV7-9 | NA | CASSLGPDNTDTQYF | TGTGCCAGCAGCTTAGGGCCGGACAACACAGATACGCAGTATTTT
TRBJ2-1 | 13 | NA | TRBV12-3/TRBV12-4 | NA | CASKASSYNEQFF | TGTGCCAGCAAGGCTAGCTCCTACAATGAGCAGTTCTTC
TRBJ1-1 | 16 | TRBD1 | TRBV10-3 | NA | CAISESQGALNTEAFF | TGTGCCATCAGTGAGTCACAGGGGGCATTGAACACTGAAGCTTTCTTT
TRBJ1-1 | 16 | TRBD1 | TRBV6-2/TRBV6-3 | NA | CASSYPSDRGRTEAFF | TGTGCCAGCAGTTACCCATCAGACAGGGGGCGTACTGAAGCTTTCTTT
TRBJ1-1 | 11 | NA | TRBV25-1 | NA | CASSAYDEAFF | TGTGCCAGCAGTGCCTACGATGAAGCTTTCTTT
TRBJ2-7 | 16 | TRBD1 | TRBV7-6 | NA | CASSTSRDRAPYEQYF | TGTGCCAGCAGCACCTCCCGGGACAGGGCGCCCTACGAGCAGTACTTC
TRBJ1-5 | 20 | NA | TRBV21-1 | NA | CASSKERWAGFRGCNQPQHF | TGTGCCAGCAGCAAAGAACGGTGGGCAGGGTTCAGGGGGTGCAATCAGCCCCAGCATTTT
TRBJ2-2 | 15 | NA | TRBV27 | NA | CASSLSTVNTGELFF | TGTGCCAGCAGTTTATCGACAGTCAACACCGGGGAGCTGTTTTTT
TRBJ2-7 | 15 | NA | TRBV5-1 | NA | CASSLEGGWAYEQYF | TGCGCCAGCAGCTTGGAAGGAGGGTGGGCCTACGAGCAGTACTTC
TRBJ2-5 | 16 | TRBD2 | TRBV13 | few | CASSSGTSGAQETQYF | TGTGCCAGCAGCTCCGGGACTAGCGGGGCCCAAGAGACCCAGTACTTC
TRBJ2-2 | 14 | TRBD1 | TRBV6-5 | NA | CASRPQGFTGELFF | TGTGCCAGCAGGCCACAGGGGTTCACCGGGGAGCTGTTTTTT
TRBJ1-4 | 15 | NA | TRBV3-1/TRBV3-2 | NA | CASSQQGTVAEKLFF | TGTGCCAGCAGCCAACAGGGGACGGTGGCAGAAAAACTGTTTTTT
TRBJ1-4 | 14 | TRBD1 | TRBV3-1/TRBV3-2 | NA | CASSPRTGNEKLFF | TGTGCCAGCAGCCCTCGGACAGGGAATGAAAAACTGTTTTTT
TRBJ2-2 | 15 | NA | TRBV2 | once | CASSDRAGSTGELFF | TGTGCCAGCAGTGACAGGGCTGGTAGCACCGGGGAGCTGTTTTTT
TRBJ2-2 | 15 | NA | TRBV5-6 | NA | CASSLAITGAGELFF | TGTGCCAGCAGCTTGGCAATCACGGGGGCCGGGGAGCTGTTTTTT
TRBJ2-2 | 15 | TRBD1 | TRBV2 | NA | CASLGTAQNTGELFF | TGTGCCAGCTTAGGGACAGCTCAAAACACCGGGGAGCTGTTTTTT
TRBJ1-1 | 17 | TRBD1 | TRBV27 | once | CASSSVTGGGWNTEAFF | TGTGCCAGCAGTTCTGTTACAGGGGGTGGATGGAACACTGAAGCTTTCTTT
TRBJ1-1 | 11 | NA | TRBV2 | NA | CASIWNTEAFF | TGTGCCAGCATATGGAACACTGAAGCTTTCTTT
TRBJ2-2 | 16 | TRBD2 | TRBV9 | NA | CASSQGTSGVHGELFF | TGTGCCAGCAGCCAAGGGACTAGCGGGGTTCACGGGGAGCTGTTTTTT
TRBJ1-2 | 11 | NA | TRBV5-4 | NA | CASSSYYGYTF | TGTGCCAGCAGCTCTTACTATGGCTACACCTTC
TRBJ2-7 | 18 | TRBD1 | TRBV7-2 | NA | CASSPQGVQGASSYEQYF | TGTGCCAGCAGCCCCCAGGGGGTCCAGGGGGCGAGCTCCTACGAGCAGTACTTC
TRBJ1-1 | 14 | TRBD1 | TRBV19 | NA | CASSMDRGLLGAFF | TGTGCCAGTAGTATGGACAGGGGGCTTCTTGGAGCTTTCTTT
TRBJ2-5 | 15 | NA | TRBV9 | NA | CASSPTVGAQETQYF | TGTGCCAGCAGCCCGACGGTAGGGGCCCAAGAGACCCAGTACTTC
TRBJ1-4 | 16 | NA | TRBV7-2 | NA | CASSPLGRATNEKLFF | TGTGCCAGCAGCCCACTTGGGAGGGCTACTAACGAAAAACTGTTTTTT
TRBJ2-1 | 14 | NA | TRBV4-2 | NA | CASSTFAGYNEQFF | TGTGCCAGCAGCACATTTGCTGGCTACAATGAGCAGTTCTTC